Presented here are 21 T cell receptor beta chains from one specimen sequenced in a study of blood T cell repertoires in COVID-19. Profiling relied on immunoSEQ multiplex PCR, and the TCRdb table lists in-frame clones only, not all of them. The sample yields a few hundred thousand clones, approximately 86% seen once. Sequencing was done on a sample of peripheral blood. The receptors come from a woman in her 70s with active or convalescent COVID-19.

The chain uses TRBV5-4 and TRBJ2-7; no definite D call. The CDR3 consists of 14 residues. Germline CDR1 and CDR2: SGHNT and YYREEE (reference sequence). With 3 bases removed from V and 0 bases from J, the gap between germline ends came to 10 bases. For the CDR3, the DNA is TGTGCCAGCAGCTCCTGGGCGAGCTCCTACGAGCAGTACTTC. It encodes CASSSWASSYEQYF.

This rearrangement joins TRBV19 to TRBJ1-6, with TRBD1 as a possible D gene (6 bases). V lost 4 bases, J lost 8 bases, and 15 bases lay in between. The CDR3 has 15 residues. Looked up from germline, CDR1 is LNHDA and CDR2 is SQIVND (reference sequence). Here the CDR3 DNA reads TGTGCCAGTAGTACTTTACAGGGTAATCATTCACCCCTCCACTTT. It translates to CASSTLQGNHSPLHF.

In its sample, this clone was seen once. The V and J genes are TRBV7-9 and TRBJ1-6; perhaps TRBD1 as D (5 bases). This CDR3 is built from 14 residues. Germline CDR1 reads SEHNR; CDR2 reads FQNEAQ (reference sequence). The V gene lost 6 bases and the J gene lost 8 bases, with 14 bases spanning the gap. As DNA, the CDR3 is TGTGCCAGCAGTCCAGGGAGGCCGGATTCACCCCTCCACTTT. Protein: CASSPGRPDSPLHF.

The sample holds one count of this clone. The rearrangement uses TRBV6-6 and TRBJ2-7; TRBD2 matches at 8 bases. The CDR3 consists of 15 residues. The V gene end was trimmed by 6 bases and the J gene end by 4 bases; junction bases not matched to a gene: 11. Germline V CDR1 and CDR2: MNHNY, SVGAGI (reference sequence). CDR3 residues: CASSHSGGAPYEQYF. Here the CDR3 DNA reads TGTGCCAGCAGCCACTCGGGGGGGGCGCCTTACGAGCAGTACTTC.

The gene calls are TRBV11-3 and TRBJ2-7, with a possible D match to TRBD2 (5 bases). Trimming shortened V by 5 bases and J by 7 bases, and 15 bases separated the two germline ends. This CDR3 spans 13 amino acids. Germline V gene sequence: CDR1 SGHNT, CDR2 YENEEA. The CDR3 bases are TGTGCCAGCAGCCAGGCCAGAACGGGGGAGCAGTACTTC. The encoded protein is CASSQARTGEQYF. The full variable domain, rest sourced from reference TRBV11-3 and TRBJ2-7, is EAGVVQSPRYKIIEKKQPVAFWCNPISGHNTLYWYLQNLGQGPELLIRYENEEAVDDSQLPKDRFSAERLKGVDSTLKIQPAELGDSAVYLCASSQARTGEQYFGPGTRLTVT.

The chain recombines TRBV9 with TRBJ2-2, with D perhaps matching TRBD1 (6 bases). V was pared by 4 bases and J by 0 bases, with 7 bases between. Per the germline V gene, CDR1 is SGDLS and CDR2 is YYNGEE. CDR3 length: 14 residues. CDR3 residues: CASSNRANTGELFF. The CDR3 coding sequence is TGTGCCAGCAGCAACAGGGCGAACACCGGGGAGCTGTTTTTT. The variable domain in full, completed from reference TRBV9 and TRBJ2-2, reads DSGVTQTPKHLITATGQRVTLRCSPRSGDLSVYWYQQSLDQGLQFLIQYYNGEERAKGNILERFSAQQFPDLHSELNLSSLELGDSALYFCASSNRANTGELFFGEGSRLTVL.

The chain joins TRBV4-1 to TRBJ2-5; perhaps TRBD2 as D (5 bases). Germline V gene sequence: CDR1 MGHRA, CDR2 YSYEKL. V lost 0 bases to trimming and J lost 4 bases, with 27 bases between them. The CDR3 loop spans 20 amino acids. The CDR3 sequence is CASSQERKVAGGVSGETQYF. The CDR3 bases are TGCGCCAGCAGCCAAGAACGGAAGGTGGCAGGAGGAGTATCGGGAGAGACCCAGTACTTC.

The chain combines TRBV5-1 with TRBJ1-4; D may be TRBD1 (6 bases). CDR1 and CDR2 (germline): SGHRS, YFSETQ. Trimming took 1 base from V and 8 from J, leaving 18 bases between them. CDR3 length: 16 amino acids. The CDR3 here is CASSLTRGTREEKLFF. DNA for the CDR3: TGCGCCAGCAGCTTGACCAGGGGTACGAGAGAAGAAAAACTGTTTTTT. Full variable domain (missing parts from reference TRBV5-1 and TRBJ1-4): KAGVTQTPRYLIKTRGQQVTLSCSPISGHRSVSWYQQTPGQGLQFLFEYFSETQRNKGNFPGRFSGRQFSNSRSEMNVSTLELGDSALYLCASSLTRGTREEKLFFGSGTQLSVL.

The chain carries TRBV7-2 and TRBJ1-2; D is unresolved. The CDR3 contains 17 residues. Trimming removed 6 bases from V and 7 bases from J, with 27 bases in between. Germline loops: CDR1 SGHTA, CDR2 FQGNSA. In DNA, the CDR3 is TGTGCCAGCAGTCCTAGGACGGTCGGGGAGGGCTTTCGTGGCTACACCTTC. Protein product: CASSPRTVGEGFRGYTF.

The chain joins TRBV7-9 to TRBJ2-3; D gene uncertain. Trimming removed 8 bases from V and 2 bases from J, with 8 bases in between. The length of the CDR3 is 12 residues. CDR1 SEHNR and CDR2 FQNEAQ come from the germline V gene (reference sequence). This chain's CDR3 is CASSSLTDTQYF. Here the CDR3 DNA reads TGTGCCAGCTCGAGTCTCACAGATACGCAGTATTTT.

The chain recombines TRBV19 with TRBJ1-2; weak D call: TRBD1 (5 bases). Trimming took off 5 bases at V and 4 bases at J, with 17 bases between the two ends. The CDR3 spans 15 residues. Looked up from germline, CDR1 is LNHDA and CDR2 is SQIVND (reference sequence). The CDR3 sequence is CASSVLLGGAYGYTF. Written as DNA, the CDR3 is TGTGCCAGTAGTGTCCTTCTAGGAGGGGCCTATGGCTACACCTTC. The entire variable domain, with the rest obtained from reference TRBV19 and TRBJ1-2, is as follows: DGGITQSPKYLFRKEGQNVTLSCEQNLNHDAMYWYRQDPGQGLRLIYYSQIVNDFQKGDIAEGYSVSREKKESFPLTVTSAQKNPTAFYLCASSVLLGGAYGYTFGSGTRLTVV.

This chain uses TRBV9 with TRBJ1-2, with D unresolved. The CDR3 runs to 13 residues. Trimming removed 3 bases from V and 10 bases from J, with 16 bases in between. Germline CDR1 SGDLS, CDR2 YYNGEE. The CDR3 DNA is TGTGCCAGCAGCGCCGATTCAACTACACTCTACACCTTC. Encoded protein: CASSADSTTLYTF.

The chain couples TRBV19 to TRBJ1-1; 7 nucleotides match TRBD1. Germline loops: CDR1 LNHDA, CDR2 SQIVND (reference sequence). The CDR3 runs 13 residues. Trimming at V came to 3 bases and at J to 5 bases, leaving 3 bases not matched to a gene. This chain's CDR3 is CASSINRGTEAFF. CDR3 coding DNA: TGTGCCAGTAGTATCAACAGGGGAACTGAAGCTTTCTTT.

To note about this clone: The sample carries other DNA sequences with the same CDR3. The chain employs TRBV6-2 or TRBV6-3 and TRBJ2-5; TRBD2 matches at 8 bases. Trimming removed 4 bases from V and 2 bases from J; junction bases left unmatched: 3. CDR1 is MNHEY, CDR2 SVGEGT, per germline. The CDR3 extends over 14 amino acids. CDR3 sequence: CASSWSGGQETQYF. The CDR3 nucleotides read TGTGCCAGCAGTTGGAGCGGGGGTCAAGAGACCCAGTACTTC.

This clone was seen more than once but under ten times. The chain couples TRBV18 to TRBJ1-6; the D gene is possibly TRBD1 (6 bases). The germline gives CDR1 KGHSH, CDR2 LQKENI. Trimming removed 3 bases from V and 7 bases from J, with 16 bases in between. CDR3 length: 16 amino acids. The CDR3 nucleotides read TGTGCCAGCTCACCGGCAGGGGCTAGGGGGAATTCACCCCTCCACTTT. It encodes CASSPAGARGNSPLHF. The whole variable domain, filled in from reference TRBV18 and TRBJ1-6, reads NAGVMQNPRHLVRRRGQEARLRCSPMKGHSHVYWYRQLPEEGLKFMVYLQKENIIDESGMPKERFSAEFPKEGPSILRIQQVVRGDSAAYFCASSPAGARGNSPLHFGNGTRLTVT.

The genes are TRBV7-9 and TRBJ2-2; 11 positions agree with TRBD1. The CDR3 consists of 16 residues. Germline CDR1 SEHNR, CDR2 FQNEAQ (reference sequence). V lost 3 bases, J lost 5 bases, and 5 bases stayed unmatched. CDR3: CASSFMGQGVTGELFF. DNA of the CDR3: TGTGCCAGCAGCTTTATGGGACAGGGGGTGACCGGGGAGCTGTTTTTT.

The rearrangement links TRBV18 to TRBJ2-5; perhaps TRBD1 as D (5 bases). V shed 2 bases and J shed 2 bases, with 15 bases lying between them. CDR1 KGHSH and CDR2 LQKENI come from the germline V gene. The CDR3 contains 16 residues. The CDR3 here is CASSPSSQGLQETQYF. The CDR3 DNA reads as TGTGCCAGCTCACCAAGCTCCCAGGGTTTACAAGAGACCCAGTACTTC. Filled out from reference TRBV18 and TRBJ2-5, the complete variable domain reads NAGVMQNPRHLVRRRGQEARLRCSPMKGHSHVYWYRQLPEEGLKFMVYLQKENIIDESGMPKERFSAEFPKEGPSILRIQQVVRGDSAAYFCASSPSSQGLQETQYFGPGTRLLVL.

The chain recombines TRBV9 with TRBJ1-4; D is uncertain. Germline assignment: CDR1 SGDLS and CDR2 YYNGEE. This CDR3 has 14 amino acids. The V end was cut by 4 bases, the J end by 12 bases, with 19 bases between. DNA for the CDR3: TGTGCCAGCAGCCCCCACCCAGGCCCCGGGGAACTGTTTTTT. Translating it yields CASSPHPGPGELFF.

The chain recombines TRBV6-2 or TRBV6-3 with TRBJ1-5; weak D call: TRBD1 (6 bases). The CDR3 extends over 18 amino acids. V lost 2 bases and J lost 0, with 17 bases in between. Germline CDR1 reads MNHEY; CDR2 reads SVGEGT. The CDR3 reads CASSYEGVGGYSNQPQHF. The CDR3 DNA is TGTGCCAGCAGTTACGAGGGGGTCGGAGGTTATAGCAATCAGCCCCAGCATTTT.

DNA for the CDR3: TGTGCCAGCAGTCGGACACCGTCCACCACCGGGGAGCTGTTTTTT. As protein: CASSRTPSTTGELFF. The rearrangement uses TRBV7-3 and TRBJ2-2; weak D call: TRBD1 (5 bases). The ends were cut back, 6 bases at V and 4 bases at J, with 15 bases in the middle. Germline CDR1 is SGHTA and CDR2 is FQGTGA. The CDR3 extends over 15 amino acids.

Here the CDR3 DNA reads TGTGCCAGCAGCCAGCACACCTCCTACGAGCAGTACTTC. It encodes CASSQHTSYEQYF. This chain links TRBV3-1 (or the pseudogene TRBV3-2) with TRBJ2-7; D not resolved. The CDR3 sequence is 13 residues long. The V end was cut by 3 bases, the J end by 0 bases, with 6 bases between. Germline V lookup: CDR1 LGHDT, CDR2 YNNKEL (reference sequence).